These 21 T cell receptor beta chains were sequenced from one sample in a study of read filtering for tumor transcriptome and immune sequencing. Molecular barcoded adaptors covering alpha/delta and beta/gamma chains were used on roughly 400 ng RNA. From the reads, TCRdb called clonotypes with MiXCR, one entry per CDR3 protein. The profile shows tens of thousands of distinct CDR3 sequences, around 19% of them singletons. The sample comprised a population of CD138-negative cells sorted from bone marrow. The receptors were gathered from a donor at least 40 years old with multiple myeloma.

This clonotype was counted at least ten times. The chain joins TRBV15 to TRBJ2-5, with D tentatively TRBD1 or TRBD2 (6 bases each). Trimming removed 0 bases from V and 5 bases from J, with 13 bases in between. The germline V gene encodes CDR1 LNHNV and CDR2 YYDKDF (reference sequence). This CDR3 has 15 residues. CDR3 nucleotides: TGTGCCACCAGCAGAGATTTTGGGGGGCTCGAGACCCAGTACTTC. Translating it yields CATSRDFGGLETQYF. Drawing the rest from reference TRBV15 and TRBJ2-5, the complete variable domain is DAMVIQNPRYQVTQFGKPVTLSCSQTLNHNVMYWYQQKSSQAPKLLFHYYDKDFNNEADTPDNFQSRRPNTSFCFLDIRSPGLGDTAMYLCATSRDFGGLETQYFGPGTRLLVL.

The table lists this clonotype with a few counts. V and J are TRBV6-1 and TRBJ1-1, with D possibly TRBD1 on 6 matching bases. Germline CDR1 and CDR2: MNHNS and SASEGT. There are 15 residues in the CDR3. V was trimmed by 1 base and J by 2 bases, leaving 11 bases between them. The CDR3 region is CASSEDPGANTEAFF. CDR3 in DNA: TGTGCCAGCAGTGAAGATCCGGGGGCCAACACTGAAGCTTTCTTT.

A remark on this clonotype: This sequence is one base from a far larger clone and is likely a read error. The final CDR3 position lacks the conserved phenylalanine or tryptophan, pointing to a likely read error. V usage is TRBV6-2 or TRBV6-3 and J usage is TRBJ2-7; 10 bases line up with TRBD1. The CDR3 is 14 amino acids. Germline V gene sequence: CDR1 MNHEY, CDR2 SVGEGT. J lost 5 bases, V lost 6 bases, and 7 bases had no gene match. As DNA, the CDR3 is TGTGCCAGCAGACCGGACAGGGGGTACGACGAGCAGTACCTC. Protein product: CASRPDRGYDEQYL.

This clonotype has just a few counts. The rearrangement uses TRBV30 and TRBJ1-3, with D possibly matching TRBD1 (5 bases). Germline V gene data show CDR1 as GTSNPN and CDR2 as SVGIG (reference sequence). The CDR3 is 14 residues long. The ends were cut back, 1 base at V and 6 bases at J, with 13 bases in the middle. The CDR3 loop reads CAWSAGFAENTIYF. The CDR3 DNA follows: TGTGCCTGGAGTGCAGGGTTCGCCGAAAACACCATATATTTT.

The sample holds many counts of this clonotype. The rearrangement joins TRBV15 to TRBJ1-1, with 10 bases lining up with TRBD1. This CDR3 has 16 amino acids. The junction had 11 bases not matched to a gene; V was cut back by 5 bases and J by 5 bases. Per the germline V gene, CDR1 is LNHNV and CDR2 is YYDKDF (reference sequence). CDR3 sequence (DNA): TGTGCCACCAGCCCCCGGGACAGGGGTTTGGTTACTGAAGCTTTCTTT. This encodes CATSPRDRGLVTEAFF. Filled out from reference TRBV15 and TRBJ1-1, the complete variable domain reads DAMVIQNPRYQVTQFGKPVTLSCSQTLNHNVMYWYQQKSSQAPKLLFHYYDKDFNNEADTPDNFQSRRPNTSFCFLDIRSPGLGDTAMYLCATSPRDRGLVTEAFFGQGTRLTVV.

This clonotype came up many times. In DNA, the CDR3 is TGTGCCAGCAGTTACGGGACAGGCACAGGGGCCAACGTCCTGACTTTC. Its protein is CASSYGTGTGANVLTF. J is TRBJ2-6 and V is TRBV6-2 or TRBV6-3, with TRBD1 matching over 8 bases. Losses at the gene ends were 2 bases for V and 4 bases for J; bases not matched to a gene: 4. The CDR3 has 16 amino acids. CDR1 MNHEY and CDR2 SVGEGT come from the germline V gene.

This chain links TRBV27 with TRBJ1-2; D ambiguous. V was cut by 3 bases and J by 2 bases, with 10 bases left in between. The CDR3 length is 14 residues. Germline CDR1 MNHEY, CDR2 SMNVEV (reference sequence). This chain's CDR3 is CASSFKIGNYGYTF. In DNA form, the CDR3 reads TGTGCCAGCAGTTTCAAAATCGGAAACTATGGCTACACCTTC.

This clonotype was seen at least ten times. J is TRBJ2-7 and V is TRBV6-1; TRBD2 matches 8 bases. The J segment lost 4 bases and the V segment lost 8 bases, leaving 10 bases of the junction unmatched. CDR3 length: 14 residues. CDR1 and CDR2 (germline): MNHNS, SASEGT. The CDR3 sequence: CASATAGDRYEQYF. CDR3 nucleotide sequence: TGTGCCAGCGCGACAGCGGGAGATCGGTACGAGCAGTACTTC.

Ten or more counts support this clonotype. The chain recombines TRBV21-1 with TRBJ1-1; the table's D call, TRBD1, has no DNA check behind it. TRBV21-1 is termed a pseudogene. This CDR3 has 13 amino acids. CDR3 nucleotides: TGTGCCAGCAGCAGACAGGGTAGCACTGAAGCTTTCTTT. Encoded protein: CASSRQGSTEAFF.

A word on this clonotype: A much larger clone differs from this one at a single base, so this may be a read error. V gene TRBV6-6 combines with J gene TRBJ1-5; D might be TRBD1 (6 bases). With 2 bases removed from V and 0 bases from J, the gap between germline ends came to 11 bases. CDR1 MNHNY and CDR2 SVGAGI come from the germline V gene (reference sequence). The CDR3 consists of 16 residues. CDR3 sequence reads: CASSYGTQSSNQPQHF. CDR3 bases: TGTGCCAGCAGTTACGGGACACAGAGTAGCAATCAGCCCCAGCATTTT.

V is TRBV19 and J is TRBJ2-7; the match to TRBD1 covers 7 bases. Unmatched junction bases numbered 3, after V lost 2 bases and J lost 2 bases. The germline V gene has CDR1 LNHDA and CDR2 SQIVND (reference sequence). CDR3 length: 14 amino acids. The CDR3 nucleotides read TGTGCCAGTAGTATACGACAGGGTACCTACGAGCAGTACTTC. Its protein product is CASSIRQGTYEQYF.

This clonotype was recorded many times. This rearrangement joins TRBV19 to TRBJ1-5; D call uncertain. This CDR3 has 14 residues. The germline gives CDR1 LNHDA, CDR2 SQIVND (reference sequence). V was cut by 4 bases and J by 3 bases, with 10 bases left in between. This CDR3 is CASSSRNPNQPQHF. The CDR3 DNA reads TGTGCCAGTAGTAGCCGGAACCCCAATCAGCCCCAGCATTTT.

Note on this clonotype: A much larger clone differs by one base, so this may be a read error. The chain joins TRBV12-3 or TRBV12-4 to TRBJ2-5, with D perhaps TRBD1 (6 bases). V shed 5 bases and J shed 3 bases, with 13 bases lying between them. The CDR3 length is 14 residues. As DNA, the CDR3 is TGTGCCAGCAGTCTCGGTCCAGGGGAAGAGACCCAGTACTTC. Translating it yields CASSLGPGEETQYF.

About this clonotype itself: One end of the junction fails to match germline, which may point to a read error. V usage is TRBV20-1 and J usage is TRBJ1-4; D ambiguous. The CDR3 length is 15 residues. Per the germline V gene, CDR1 is DFQATT and CDR2 is SNEGSKA (reference sequence). The CDR3 loop reads CSATGSSGLNDKLFF. The CDR3, as DNA: TGCAGTGCTACCGGGTCGTCGGGTCTAAATGACAAACTGTTTTTT.

This clonotype has at least ten counts. J is TRBJ2-7 and V is TRBV5-6; D not resolved. The V end lost 3 bases, the J end lost 3 bases, and 13 bases lay between the germline ends. The germline V gene encodes CDR1 SGHDT and CDR2 YYEEEE. This CDR3 has 14 residues. CDR3 protein: CASSSIRADYEQYF. In DNA, the CDR3 is TGTGCCAGCAGCTCGATTAGGGCGGACTACGAGCAGTACTTC.

The CDR3 loop is CASTRGHAQFF. CDR3 coding DNA: TGTGCCAGCACCCGGGGCCATGCGCAGTTCTTC. The chain uses TRBV12-3 or TRBV12-4 and TRBJ2-1, with D perhaps assigned TRBD1 or TRBD2 (5 bases each). This CDR3 has 11 amino acids. Trimming cost V 7 bases and J 12 bases, with 13 bases left between them.

Of note for this clonotype: With a much larger clone just one base away, this may be a read error. The rearrangement joins TRBV2 to TRBJ1-2; D not resolved. Deletions cut 6 bases from V and 0 bases from J, with 8 bases between. There are 13 residues in the CDR3. Germline CDR1 SNHLY, CDR2 FYNNEI. In DNA form, the CDR3 reads TGTGCCAGCAGGCGGGATGCTAACTATGGCTACACCTTC. Translation: CASRRDANYGYTF.

With respect to this clonotype: A much larger clone is a single base away; this may be a read error. The rearrangement links TRBV30 to TRBJ2-1, with D possibly TRBD1 on 5 matching bases. The CDR3 extends over 12 amino acids. The germline gives CDR1 GTSNPN, CDR2 SVGIG (reference sequence). The CDR3 DNA is TGTGCCTGGATATCAGGGCTCAATGATCAGTTCTTC. It yields the protein CAWISGLNDQFF.

The V gene is TRBV4-1, the J gene TRBJ2-5; 8 bases are a match to TRBD2. The length of the CDR3 is 16 residues. The V segment lost 0 bases and the J segment 7 bases; nucleotides outside the gene matches: 10. Germline V gene lookup returns CDR1 MGHRA and CDR2 YSYEKL. The CDR3 nucleotides are TGCGCCAGCAGCCAAGAGGTAGCGGGGCCCACCGGGACCCAGTACTTC. This sequence encodes CASSQEVAGPTGTQYF.

DNA of the CDR3: TGCGCCAGCAGCCAAGAGACTAGCGGGACGTTTAATGAGCAGTTCTTC. Its protein is CASSQETSGTFNEQFF. The chain joins TRBV4-1 to TRBJ2-1, with TRBD2 identical over 11 bases. CDR1 and CDR2 from the germline V gene are MGHRA and YSYEKL. The CDR3 has 16 amino acids. V was pared by 0 bases and J by 7 bases, with 5 bases of the junction left unmatched.

This clonotype was seen repeatedly, ten times or more. CDR3 residues: CSVEEGAETQYF. For the CDR3, the DNA is TGCAGCGTTGAAGAGGGGGCAGAGACCCAGTACTTC. The V and J genes are TRBV29-1 and TRBJ2-5, with a tentative D call TRBD1 (6 bases). The length of the CDR3 is 12 residues. The V gene's germline CDR1 is SQVTM and CDR2 ANQGSEA. V was clipped by 0 bases and J by 4 bases, with 6 bases between them.